A single T cell receptor (beta chain) is shown here with its context. The data were taken from a study of blood T cell repertoires in COVID-19. Study details: Spain, Italy and the United States supplied samples that represented acute and convalescent COVID-19. T cells, B-cell-depleted T cells, or PBMCs supplied cDNA or gDNA.

V dropped 0 bases and J dropped 8; count of bases not matched to a gene: 4. Germline V gene sequence: CDR1 SGHRS, CDR2 YFSETQ. This CDR3 has 14 residues. Original analysis: Amplification with reference gene primers provided the estimates of nucleated cell counts. Method: immunoSEQ multiplex PCR; TCRdb's copy keeps in-frame clones and lacks some. For V, J and clone size, that table is used; D and trimming come from the DNA. The top ten hold about 0.8% of the sample, which has approximately 290,000 clones, 80% to 90% seen once. The sample taken for sequencing was peripheral blood. The sequence was obtained from a man in his thirties or forties with acute or convalescent COVID-19. The V call is TRBV5-1, the J call TRBJ2-7; TRBD2 matches 11 bases. The CDR3 DNA sequence: TGCGCCAGCAGCTTGGAACTAGCGGGAGAGCAGCAGTACTTC. Protein: CASSLELAGEQQYF.